Included here is one TCR beta chain sequence, with context. Across 24 US areas, participants ranged in age from about 18 to 90 years. Donors in Cohort 3 counted as recovered after two negative PCRs, clearance, or symptom resolution. This sample is drawn from a study of blood T cell repertoires in COVID-19. Study in general: In each case, the material was cDNA or gDNA derived from T cells, B-cell-depleted T cells, or PBMCs.

Study processing details: Counts of nucleated cells, estimated from reference gene primer amplification, were obtained. Some clones are missing from TCRdb's copy, which holds only in-frame ones; the method was immunoSEQ multiplex PCR. From that table come the V and J calls and clone size; the DNA was used to work out D and trimming. Of 150,000 to 250,000 clones listed, roughly 84% were seen once; the top ten hold less than 9.5%. This CDR3 is 16 amino acids long. Germline V gene sequence: CDR1 SGDLS, CDR2 YYNGEE. Trimming cost V 2 bases and J 3 bases; bases outside gene matches: 5. The V call is TRBV9, the J call TRBJ2-1; 10 bases agree with TRBD2. This receptor was taken from a man aged 35 to 55 who had recovered from COVID-19. Sequenced material: PBMCs or T cells enriched from blood (not recorded which). CDR3 in DNA: TGTGCCAGCAGCGTCTTAGCGGGGGGTCTCTACAATGAGCAGTTCTTC. The encoded protein is CASSVLAGGLYNEQFF.